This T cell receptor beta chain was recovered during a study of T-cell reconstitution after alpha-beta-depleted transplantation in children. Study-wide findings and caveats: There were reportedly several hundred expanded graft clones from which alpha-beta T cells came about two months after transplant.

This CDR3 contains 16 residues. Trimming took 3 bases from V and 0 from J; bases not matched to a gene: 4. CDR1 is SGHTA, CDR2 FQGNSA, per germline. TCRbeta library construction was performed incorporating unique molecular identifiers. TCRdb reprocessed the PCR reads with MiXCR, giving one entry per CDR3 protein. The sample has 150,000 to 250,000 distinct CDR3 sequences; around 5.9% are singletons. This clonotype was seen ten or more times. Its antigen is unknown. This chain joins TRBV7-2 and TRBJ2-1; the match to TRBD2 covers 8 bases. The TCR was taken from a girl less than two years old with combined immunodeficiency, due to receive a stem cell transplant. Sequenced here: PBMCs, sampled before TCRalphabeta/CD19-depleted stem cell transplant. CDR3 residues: CASSFSGVSSYNEQFF. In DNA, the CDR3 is TGTGCCAGCAGCTTTAGCGGGGTCAGCTCCTACAATGAGCAGTTCTTC.